This entry lists 22 T cell receptor beta chains sequenced from one sample in a study of T cells after yellow fever vaccination (dated by TCRdb to between 2018 and 2021). The library relied on 5' RACE. Sequencing was carried out with an Illumina NovaSeq 6000. TCRdb ran its own pipeline on the public reads, namely fastp trimming at Q25 and MiXCR clone calling, and kept in-frame beta chains. A single entry per CDR3 protein holds the most common genes and DNA from its merged rows. The sample table contains 250,000 to 400,000 distinct CDR3 sequences; only one count was recorded for approximately 4% of them. The biggest ten clones account for under 30% of the sample. Sample treatment or condition, as interpreted from the label and publication: live attenuated yellow fever vaccine strain. Material: PBMCs, obtained 5 days after the yellow fever booster vaccination. These receptors all stem from a man between 18 and 29 years old who received the YFV17D yellow fever vaccine.

J is TRBJ1-5 and V is TRBV5-6, with D hard to call. Germline V gene data show CDR1 as SGHDT and CDR2 as YYEEEE. Trimming took off 0 bases at V and 7 bases at J, with 8 bases between the two ends. The CDR3 runs 13 residues. Written as DNA, the CDR3 is TGTGCCAGCAGCTTGGAGGGTAGGCAGCCCCAGCATTTT. It yields the protein CASSLEGRQPQHF.

This clonotype was seen repeatedly, ten times or more. The rearrangement joins TRBV20-1 to TRBJ2-1, with TRBD2 matching over 9 bases. The CDR3 runs to 14 residues. Looked up from germline, CDR1 is DFQATT and CDR2 is SNEGSKA (reference sequence). The trim removed 4 bases at V and 9 bases at J, leaving 10 bases unmatched. The CDR3 region has the DNA TGCAGTGCTAAACGTCGCGGGGGGGCCGGTGAGCAGTTCTTC. Translated: CSAKRRGGAGEQFF.

In its sample, this clonotype was seen many times. The V gene is TRBV12-3 or TRBV12-4, the J gene TRBJ2-5; TRBD2 might be the D (6 bases). V was cut by 2 bases and J by 7 bases, with 11 bases left in between. This CDR3 has 13 amino acids. CDR3 residues: CASSLLLGGTQYF. The CDR3 DNA follows: TGTGCCAGCAGTTTACTTTTGGGGGGGACCCAGTACTTC.

In this sample, this clonotype turned up many times. The gene calls are TRBV9 and TRBJ2-5; 8 positions match TRBD2. The trim removed 0 bases at V and 5 bases at J, leaving 9 bases unmatched. CDR3 size: 16 residues. Germline assignment: CDR1 SGDLS and CDR2 YYNGEE. The CDR3 sequence: CASSVAVAGLGETQYF. For the CDR3, the DNA is TGTGCCAGCAGCGTAGCTGTAGCGGGGCTAGGCGAGACCCAGTACTTC.

In its sample, this clonotype was seen a few times. The J gene is TRBJ2-2, the V gene TRBV4-3; D is uncertain. V was clipped by 4 bases and J by 1 base, with 7 bases between them. This CDR3 has 14 residues. In germline, CDR1 is LGHNA, CDR2 YSLEER. CDR3: CASSPKGNTGELFF. DNA of the CDR3: TGCGCCAGCAGCCCGAAGGGGAACACCGGGGAGCTGTTTTTT.

The chain carries TRBV20-1 and TRBJ2-3; D gene uncertain. CDR3 size: 11 residues. CDR1 DFQATT and CDR2 SNEGSKA come from the germline V gene (reference sequence). Trimming shortened V by 5 bases and J by 6 bases, and 9 bases separated the two germline ends. In nucleotides, the CDR3 is TGCAGTGCTTTTAGGACGGATACGCAGTATTTT. This encodes CSAFRTDTQYF.

The DNA for the CDR3 is TGCAGTGCTAGGCCGAGGCGAGCGTCCTCCTACGAGCAGTACTTC. Translating gives CSARPRRASSYEQYF. The V and J genes are TRBV20-1 and TRBJ2-7, with no clear D. The length of the CDR3 is 15 residues. V lost 3 bases and J lost 0, with 15 bases in between. The V gene's germline CDR1 is DFQATT and CDR2 SNEGSKA (reference sequence).

This clonotype was detected many times. The gene calls are TRBV24-1 and TRBJ1-1, with D possibly TRBD1 on 6 matching bases. This CDR3 has 14 amino acids. V was cut by 5 bases and J by 6 bases, with 15 bases left in between. The germline CDR1 and CDR2 sequences are KGHDR and SFDVKD. CDR3 DNA sequence: TGTGCCACCAGTGCCAAGGGGGAGGGAGCTGAAGCTTTCTTT. It translates to CATSAKGEGAEAFF.

The V call is TRBV7-2, the J call TRBJ1-3; the D is unclear. The germline gives CDR1 SGHTA, CDR2 FQGNSA. The CDR3 is 14 residues long. Trimming removed 3 bases from V and 5 bases from J, with 11 bases in between. CDR3 DNA sequence: TGTGCCAGCAGCTTCCTAGGGTTTCGAAACACCATATATTTT. Protein sequence: CASSFLGFRNTIYF.

This clonotype occurred a few times. The V call is TRBV5-1, the J call TRBJ2-5, with 13 nucleotides matching TRBD2. The germline gives CDR1 SGHRS, CDR2 YFSETQ. The CDR3 loop spans 15 amino acids. The ends lost 6 bases at V and 5 bases at J; junction bases unmatched: 7. CDR3 sequence (DNA): TGCGCCAGCATACCGACTAGCGGGGGGCTGGAGACCCAGTACTTC. Protein sequence: CASIPTSGGLETQYF.

A few counts support this clonotype. V is TRBV27 and J is TRBJ2-5; 10 bases fit TRBD2. V lost 4 bases and J lost 5; bases outside the gene matches: 7. The V gene's germline CDR1 is MNHEY and CDR2 SMNVEV (reference sequence). This CDR3 spans 15 amino acids. The CDR3 is CASSSLAGYGETQYF. CDR3 DNA sequence: TGTGCCAGCAGTTCACTAGCGGGGTATGGGGAGACCCAGTACTTC.

The chain is built from TRBV18 and TRBJ1-4, with D unclear. V was trimmed by 3 bases and J by 3 bases, leaving 11 bases between them. The CDR3 sequence is 15 residues long. Looked up from germline, CDR1 is KGHSH and CDR2 is LQKENI. DNA of the CDR3: TGTGCCAGCTCACCTACCGGATTTCCTAATGAAAAACTGTTTTTT. Translating gives CASSPTGFPNEKLFF.

This clonotype occurred a few times. The chain carries TRBV4-1 and TRBJ2-3; unclear D gene. Trimming pared 3 bases from V and 1 base from J, leaving 17 bases between. Germline V gene lookup returns CDR1 MGHRA and CDR2 YSYEKL. The CDR3 loop spans 17 amino acids. In DNA, the CDR3 is TGCGCCAGCAGCCATCTAGGGCGTGTCCATGGCACAGATACGCAGTATTTT. This translates into CASSHLGRVHGTDTQYF.

This clonotype has at least ten counts. The V call is TRBV4-2, the J call TRBJ2-5, with TRBD2 matching 12 bases. Per the germline V gene, CDR1 is LGHNA and CDR2 is YNFKEQ. With V trimmed by 5 bases and J by 4 bases, 2 bases remained unmatched. This CDR3 is 14 amino acids long. The CDR3: CASSSGLAGETQYF. The CDR3 DNA is TGTGCCAGCAGCTCGGGACTAGCGGGAGAGACCCAGTACTTC.

This clonotype was seen repeatedly, ten times or more. This chain links TRBV24-1 with TRBJ1-5; 9 bases map to TRBD1. V was clipped by 2 bases and J by 7 bases; unmatched bases: 2. Germline values: CDR1 KGHDR, CDR2 SFDVKD. The CDR3 loop spans 14 amino acids. The DNA for the CDR3 is TGTGCCACCAGTGATTGGACAGGGGAACAGCCCCAGCATTTT. This sequence encodes CATSDWTGEQPQHF.

This clonotype was recorded a few times. The gene calls are TRBV27 and TRBJ1-6; TRBD1 matches 7 bases. V lost 4 bases to trimming and J lost 0 bases; unmatched junction nucleotides: 0. CDR1 and CDR2 (germline): MNHEY, SMNVEV (reference sequence). CDR3 length: 15 amino acids. CDR3 in DNA: TGTGCCAGCAGTTGGGACAGCTCCTATAATTCACCCCTCCACTTT. Translated: CASSWDSSYNSPLHF.

The rearrangement links TRBV7-8 to TRBJ1-5, with D tentatively TRBD1 (6 bases). Germline V gene sequence: CDR1 SGHVS, CDR2 FQNEAQ. CDR3 length: 15 residues. Trimming shortened V by 5 bases and J by 1 base, and 12 bases separated the two germline ends. CDR3 DNA: TGTGCCAGCAGCATGGGGGCCCGGAGCAATCAGCCCCAGCATTTT. It translates to CASSMGARSNQPQHF. Combining the CDR3 with reference TRBV7-8 and TRBJ1-5 gives the whole variable domain GAGVSQSPRYKVAKRGQDVALRCDPISGHVSLFWYQQALGQGPEFLTYFQNEAQLDKSGLPSDRFFAERPEGSVSTLKIQRTQQEDSAVYLCASSMGARSNQPQHFGDGTRLSIL.

This clonotype has more than one count but fewer than ten. This rearrangement joins TRBV7-9 to TRBJ2-5, with 8 bases lining up with TRBD2. Trimming cost V 4 bases and J 0 bases; bases outside gene matches: 10. Germline CDR1 SEHNR, CDR2 FQNEAQ (reference sequence). The CDR3 spans 17 residues. Here the CDR3 reads CASSYLGIAGYQETQYF. The CDR3 coding sequence is TGTGCCAGCAGCTACCTCGGGATAGCGGGGTACCAAGAGACCCAGTACTTC.

This clonotype was observed many times. This chain uses TRBV18 with TRBJ2-3, with TRBD1 matching 12 bases. The junction had 4 bases not matched to a gene; V was cut back by 5 bases and J by 7 bases. CDR1 and CDR2 (germline): KGHSH, LQKENI. The CDR3 has 14 amino acids. For the CDR3, the DNA is TGTGCCAGCTCAGGGACAGGGGGCCTTTATACGCAGTATTTT. Protein product: CASSGTGGLYTQYF.

This clonotype has a count of ten or more. The V gene is TRBV6-5, the J gene TRBJ2-2; 12 positions agree with TRBD1. The V segment lost 5 bases and the J segment 4 bases; nucleotides outside the gene matches: 5. CDR3 length equals 16 residues. Germline V gene lookup returns CDR1 MNHEY and CDR2 SVGAGI. The CDR3 sequence: CASSRDRGPRTGELFF. The CDR3, as DNA: TGTGCCAGCAGTCGGGACAGGGGGCCGCGCACCGGGGAGCTGTTTTTT.

This clonotype showed up just a few times. The CDR3 DNA is TGTGCCAGCAGTGATTACAATCAGCCCCAGCATTTT. This sequence encodes CASSDYNQPQHF. The V gene is TRBV25-1, the J gene TRBJ1-5; D unresolved. The V end lost 3 bases, the J end lost 3 bases, and 3 bases lay between the germline ends. Looked up from germline, CDR1 is MGHDK and CDR2 is SYGVNS. This CDR3 spans 12 amino acids.

Concerning this clonotype itself: A much more abundant neighbour one base away suggests this may be a read error. The CDR3 bases are TGCGCCAGCAGCCAGACTAGCGGGATTTACAATGAGCAGTTCTTC. It yields the protein CASSQTSGIYNEQFF. The chain is built from TRBV5-1 and TRBJ2-1; TRBD2 matches at 11 bases. The CDR3 consists of 15 residues. CDR1 is SGHRS, CDR2 YFSETQ, per germline. V was pared by 4 bases and J by 4 bases, with 4 bases of the junction left unmatched. The complete variable domain, with remaining parts taken from reference TRBV5-1 and TRBJ2-1, reads KAGVTQTPRYLIKTRGQQVTLSCSPISGHRSVSWYQQTPGQGLQFLFEYFSETQRNKGNFPGRFSGRQFSNSRSEMNVSTLELGDSALYLCASSQTSGIYNEQFFGPGTRLTVL.